The subject of this entry is one TCR beta chain. What it recognizes is unknown. The data belong to a study of shared clonotypes between healthy human individuals. Study-level information: Each donor's CD4 naive and CD4 memory cells filled three plates apiece, CD8 naive two, and CD8 memory one.

Study findings and constraints: Limitation of the genetic and exposure-history diversity represented came from the few donors.

Sorted-subset replicate PCR reactions were performed with about 210 ng DNA, corresponding to tens of thousands of T cell genomes. TCRdb's table, derived via immunoSEQ multiplex PCR, lists solely in-frame clones and lacks some. This sample has some 500,000 clones, with 90% to 97% found just once. The sample consisted of naive CD4+ T cells sorted from blood. Subset meaning: CD45RA+ positively selected. The TCR was taken from a woman in her 30s in good health.

The CDR3 reads CATSRDLAPGTDTQYF. In DNA, the CDR3 is TGTGCCACCAGCAGAGATCTAGCTCCTGGCACAGATACGCAGTATTTT. The chain combines TRBV15 with TRBJ2-3, with a tentative D call TRBD2 (5 bases). The CDR3 sequence is 16 residues long. Germline V lookup: CDR1 LNHNV, CDR2 YYDKDF (reference sequence). V was cut by 0 bases and J by 1 base, with 11 bases left in between. The whole variable domain, filled in from reference TRBV15 and TRBJ2-3, reads DAMVIQNPRYQVTQFGKPVTLSCSQTLNHNVMYWYQQKSSQAPKLLFHYYDKDFNNEADTPDNFQSRRPNTSFCFLDIRSPGLGDTAMYLCATSRDLAPGTDTQYFGPGTRLTVL.